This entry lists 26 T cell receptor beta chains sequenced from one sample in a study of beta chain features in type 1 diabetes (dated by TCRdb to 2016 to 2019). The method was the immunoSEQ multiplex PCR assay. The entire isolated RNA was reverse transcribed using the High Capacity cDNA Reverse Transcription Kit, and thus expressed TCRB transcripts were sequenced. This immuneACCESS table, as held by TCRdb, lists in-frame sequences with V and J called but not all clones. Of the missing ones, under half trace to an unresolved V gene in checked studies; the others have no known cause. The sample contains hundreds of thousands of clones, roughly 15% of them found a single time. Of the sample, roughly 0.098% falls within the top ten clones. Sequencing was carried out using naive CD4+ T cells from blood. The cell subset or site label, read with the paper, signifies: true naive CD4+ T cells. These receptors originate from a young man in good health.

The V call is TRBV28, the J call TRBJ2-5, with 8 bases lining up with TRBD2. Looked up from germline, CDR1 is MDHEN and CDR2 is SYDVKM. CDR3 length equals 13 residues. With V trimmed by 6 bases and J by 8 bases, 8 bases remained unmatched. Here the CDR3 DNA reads TGTGCCAGCAGCCCCCCGGCGGGGGGCACCCAGTACTTC. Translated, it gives CASSPPAGGTQYF.

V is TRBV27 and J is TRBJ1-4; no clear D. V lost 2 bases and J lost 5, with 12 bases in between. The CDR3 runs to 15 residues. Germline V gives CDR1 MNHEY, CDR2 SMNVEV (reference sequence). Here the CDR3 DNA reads TGTGCCAGCAGTTTAAAGGCCGGGAAGAATGAAAAACTGTTTTTT. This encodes CASSLKAGKNEKLFF.

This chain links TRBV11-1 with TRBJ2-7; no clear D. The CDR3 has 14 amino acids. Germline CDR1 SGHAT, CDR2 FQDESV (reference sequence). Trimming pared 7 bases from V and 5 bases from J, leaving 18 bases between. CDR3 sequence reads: CASTNPGYKNEQYF. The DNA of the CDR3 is TGTGCCAGCACAAATCCTGGGTACAAGAACGAGCAGTACTTC. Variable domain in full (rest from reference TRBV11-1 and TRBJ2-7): EAEVAQSPRYKITEKSQAVAFWCDPISGHATLYWYRQILGQGPELLVQFQDESVVDDSQLPKDRFSAERLKGVDSTLKIQPAELGDSAMYLCASTNPGYKNEQYFGPGTRLTVT.

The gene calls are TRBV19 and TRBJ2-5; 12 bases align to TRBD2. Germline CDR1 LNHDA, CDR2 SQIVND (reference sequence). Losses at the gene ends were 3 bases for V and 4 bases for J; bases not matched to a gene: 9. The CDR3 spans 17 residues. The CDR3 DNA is TGTGCCAGTAGTATGGTCCTAGCGGGGGGGCCTGGAGAGACCCAGTACTTC. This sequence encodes CASSMVLAGGPGETQYF.

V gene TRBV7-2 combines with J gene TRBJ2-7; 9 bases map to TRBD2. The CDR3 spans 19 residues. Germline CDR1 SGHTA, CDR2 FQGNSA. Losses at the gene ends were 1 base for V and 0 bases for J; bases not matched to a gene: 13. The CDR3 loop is CASSLEVAASGKSSYEQYF. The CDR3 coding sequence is TGTGCCAGCAGCTTAGAGGTAGCGGCTAGCGGGAAGAGCTCCTACGAGCAGTACTTC. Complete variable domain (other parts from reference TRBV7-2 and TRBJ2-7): GAGVSQSPSNKVTEKGKDVELRCDPISGHTALYWYRQSLGQGLEFLIYFQGNSAPDKSGLPSDRFSAERTGGSVSTLTIQRTQQEDSAVYLCASSLEVAASGKSSYEQYFGPGTRLTVT.

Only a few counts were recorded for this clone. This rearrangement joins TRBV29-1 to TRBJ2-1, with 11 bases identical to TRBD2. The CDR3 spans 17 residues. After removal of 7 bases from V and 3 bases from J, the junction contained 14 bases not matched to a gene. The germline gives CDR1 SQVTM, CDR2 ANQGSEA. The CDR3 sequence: CSAYGLAGGRDYNEQFF. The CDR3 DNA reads TGCAGCGCGTATGGGCTAGCGGGAGGTAGGGACTACAATGAGCAGTTCTTC.

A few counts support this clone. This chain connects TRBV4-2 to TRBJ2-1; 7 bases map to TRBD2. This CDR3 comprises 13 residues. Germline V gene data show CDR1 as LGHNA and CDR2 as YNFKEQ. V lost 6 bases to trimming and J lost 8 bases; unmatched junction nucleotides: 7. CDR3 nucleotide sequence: TGTGCCAGCAGGAGAACTAGCGAGGATGAGCAGTTCTTC. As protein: CASRRTSEDEQFF.

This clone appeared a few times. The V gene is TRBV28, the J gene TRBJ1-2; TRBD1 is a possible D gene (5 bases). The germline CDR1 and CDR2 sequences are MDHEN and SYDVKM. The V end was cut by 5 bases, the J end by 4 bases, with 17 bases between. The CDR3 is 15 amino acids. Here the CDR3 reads CASSLLSTGGYGYTF. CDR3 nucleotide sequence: TGTGCCAGCAGTCTCCTGTCGACCGGGGGCTATGGCTACACCTTC.

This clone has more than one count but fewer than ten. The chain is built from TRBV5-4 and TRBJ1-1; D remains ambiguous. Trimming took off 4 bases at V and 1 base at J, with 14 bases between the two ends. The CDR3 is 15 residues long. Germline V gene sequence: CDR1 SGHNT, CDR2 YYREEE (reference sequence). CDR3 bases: TGTGCCAGCAGCCAGCAAAGTTCCTCGAACACTGAAGCTTTCTTT. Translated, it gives CASSQQSSSNTEAFF.

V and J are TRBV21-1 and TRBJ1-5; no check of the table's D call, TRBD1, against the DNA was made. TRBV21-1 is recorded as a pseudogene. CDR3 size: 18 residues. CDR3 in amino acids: CASPRGEDRGPFKQPQHF. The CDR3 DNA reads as TGTGCCAGCCCAAGGGGGGAGGACAGGGGTCCGTTCAAACAGCCCCAGCATTTT.

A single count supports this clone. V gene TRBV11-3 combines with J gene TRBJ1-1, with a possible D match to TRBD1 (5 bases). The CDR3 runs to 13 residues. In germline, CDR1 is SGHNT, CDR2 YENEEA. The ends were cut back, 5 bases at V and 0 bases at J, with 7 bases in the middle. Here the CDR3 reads CASSPDMNTEAFF. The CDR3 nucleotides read TGTGCCAGCAGCCCGGACATGAACACTGAAGCTTTCTTT. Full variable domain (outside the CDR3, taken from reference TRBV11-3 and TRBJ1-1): EAGVVQSPRYKIIEKKQPVAFWCNPISGHNTLYWYLQNLGQGPELLIRYENEEAVDDSQLPKDRFSAERLKGVDSTLKIQPAELGDSAVYLCASSPDMNTEAFFGQGTRLTVV.

The CDR3 bases are TGTGCCAGCAGCTTGGACGGAGGACTCTACAATGAGCAGTTCTTC. This codes for CASSLDGGLYNEQFF. The genes are TRBV7-9 and TRBJ2-1; a possible D gene is TRBD2 (5 bases). CDR1 SEHNR and CDR2 FQNEAQ come from the germline V gene (reference sequence). This CDR3 contains 15 residues. The germline V and J ends were trimmed by 3 bases and 3 bases, with 12 bases remaining between them.

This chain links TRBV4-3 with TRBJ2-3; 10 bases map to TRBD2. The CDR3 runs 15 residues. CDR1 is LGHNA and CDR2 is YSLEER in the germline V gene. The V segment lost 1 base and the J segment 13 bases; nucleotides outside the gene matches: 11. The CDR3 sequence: CASSQASLLAGEKYF. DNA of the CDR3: TGCGCCAGCAGCCAAGCCTCCTTGCTAGCGGGAGAAAAGTATTTT.

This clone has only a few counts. The CDR3, as DNA: TGTGCCAGCAGCTCCGGACAGGGCAATCTCGAGCAGTACTTC. Residues: CASSSGQGNLEQYF. The chain recombines TRBV7-9 with TRBJ2-7; 8 bases are a match to TRBD1. The CDR3 spans 14 residues. V trimming: 4 bases; J trimming: 6 bases; junction bases outside the gene matches: 8. Per the germline V gene, CDR1 is SEHNR and CDR2 is FQNEAQ (reference sequence).

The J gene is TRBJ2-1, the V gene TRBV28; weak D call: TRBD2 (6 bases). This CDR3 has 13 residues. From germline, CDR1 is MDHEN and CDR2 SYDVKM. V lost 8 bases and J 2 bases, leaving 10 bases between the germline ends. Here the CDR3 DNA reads TGTGCCAGCGGGGAGGTGGCCTACAATGAGCAGTTCTTC. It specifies CASGEVAYNEQFF.

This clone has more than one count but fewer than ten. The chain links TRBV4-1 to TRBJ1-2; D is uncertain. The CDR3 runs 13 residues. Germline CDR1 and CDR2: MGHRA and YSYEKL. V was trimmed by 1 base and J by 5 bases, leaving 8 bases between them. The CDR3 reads CASSQGGVYGYTF. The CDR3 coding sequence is TGCGCCAGCAGCCAAGGCGGGGTGTATGGCTACACCTTC.

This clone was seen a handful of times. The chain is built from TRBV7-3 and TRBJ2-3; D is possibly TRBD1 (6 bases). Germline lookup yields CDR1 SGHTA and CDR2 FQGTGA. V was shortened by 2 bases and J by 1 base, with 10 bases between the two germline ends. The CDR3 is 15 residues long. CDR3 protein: CASSLAGVRTDTQYF. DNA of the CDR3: TGTGCCAGCAGCTTAGCAGGGGTCCGCACAGATACGCAGTATTTT.

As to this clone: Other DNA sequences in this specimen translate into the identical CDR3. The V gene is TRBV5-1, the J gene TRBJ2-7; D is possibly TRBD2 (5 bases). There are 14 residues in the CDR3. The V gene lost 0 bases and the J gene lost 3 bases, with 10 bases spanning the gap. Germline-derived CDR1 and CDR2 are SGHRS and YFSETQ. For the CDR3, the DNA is TGCGCCAGCAGCTTGGGTCAAGGGAGCTACGAGCAGTACTTC. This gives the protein CASSLGQGSYEQYF.

In DNA, the CDR3 is TGCGCCAGCAGCCAAGATGGGACAGTCCAAGAGACCCAGTACTTC. It codes for CASSQDGTVQETQYF. This chain uses TRBV4-1 with TRBJ2-5, with 7 bases identical to TRBD1. The V gene's germline CDR1 is MGHRA and CDR2 YSYEKL. The CDR3 consists of 15 residues. After removal of 0 bases from V and 1 base from J, the junction contained 2 bases not matched to a gene.

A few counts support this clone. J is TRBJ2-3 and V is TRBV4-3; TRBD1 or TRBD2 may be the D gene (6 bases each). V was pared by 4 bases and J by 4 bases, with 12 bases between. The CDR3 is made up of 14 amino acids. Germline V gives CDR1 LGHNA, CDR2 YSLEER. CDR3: CASSLRGASDTQYF. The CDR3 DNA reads TGCGCCAGCAGCCTAAGGGGGGCCTCAGATACGCAGTATTTT.

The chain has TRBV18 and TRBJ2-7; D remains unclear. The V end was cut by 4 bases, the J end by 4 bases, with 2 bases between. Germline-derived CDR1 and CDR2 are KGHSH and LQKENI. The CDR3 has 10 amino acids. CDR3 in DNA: TGTGCCAGCTCACAATACGAGCAGTACTTC. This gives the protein CASSQYEQYF.

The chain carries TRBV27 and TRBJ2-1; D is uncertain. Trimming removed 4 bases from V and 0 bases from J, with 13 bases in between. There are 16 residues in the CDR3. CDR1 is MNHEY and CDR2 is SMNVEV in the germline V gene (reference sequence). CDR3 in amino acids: CASSSPQQNSYNEQFF. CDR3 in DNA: TGTGCCAGCAGTTCCCCGCAGCAGAACTCCTACAATGAGCAGTTCTTC.

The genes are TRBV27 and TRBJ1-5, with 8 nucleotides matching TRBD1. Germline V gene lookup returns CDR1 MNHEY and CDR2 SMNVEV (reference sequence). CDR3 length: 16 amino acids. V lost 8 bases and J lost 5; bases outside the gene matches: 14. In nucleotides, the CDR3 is TGTGCCAGCCCCGACAGGGGAGCCCGGCCGGATCAGCCCCAGCATTTT. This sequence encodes CASPDRGARPDQPQHF.

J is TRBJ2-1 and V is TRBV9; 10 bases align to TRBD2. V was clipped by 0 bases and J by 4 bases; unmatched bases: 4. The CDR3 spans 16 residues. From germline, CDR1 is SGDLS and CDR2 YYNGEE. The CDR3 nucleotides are TGTGCCAGCAGCGTAGAGGGACTAGCGAATTACAATGAGCAGTTCTTC. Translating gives CASSVEGLANYNEQFF.

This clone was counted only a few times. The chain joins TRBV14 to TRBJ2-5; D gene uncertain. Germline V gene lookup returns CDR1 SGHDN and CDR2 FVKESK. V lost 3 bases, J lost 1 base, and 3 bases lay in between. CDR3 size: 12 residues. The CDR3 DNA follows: TGTGCCAGCAGCCAGGCCCAAGAGACCCAGTACTTC. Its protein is CASSQAQETQYF.

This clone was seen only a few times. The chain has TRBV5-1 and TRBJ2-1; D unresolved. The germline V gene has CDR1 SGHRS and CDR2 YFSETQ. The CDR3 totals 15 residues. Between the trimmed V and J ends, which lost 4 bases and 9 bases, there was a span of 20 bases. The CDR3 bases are TGCGCCAGCAGCGTCGGCCCCCTGGGCTCCGGTGAGCAGTTCTTC. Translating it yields CASSVGPLGSGEQFF.